The following is a T cell receptor (beta chain) sequence with its context. These data come from a study of blood T cell repertoires in COVID-19. About the research overall: T cells, B-cell-depleted T cells, or PBMCs supplied cDNA or gDNA.

Unmatched junction bases numbered 10, after V lost 4 bases and J lost 7 bases. In germline, CDR1 is SNHLY, CDR2 FYNNEI. The CDR3 is 15 residues long. Original analysis: Amplification from reference gene primers served as the basis for estimated nucleated cell counts. The method was immunoSEQ multiplex PCR; TCRdb's version includes in-frame clones alone and lacks a portion of them. That table supplies the V and J calls and clone size; D and trimming were determined from the DNA. The sample shows a few hundred thousand clones, around 91% of them seen only once. The receptor's source is an older woman with acute or convalescent COVID-19. The chain joins TRBV2 to TRBJ1-2, with TRBD1 matching 9 bases. Sequenced sample: peripheral blood. The CDR3 protein is CASSARTGDNAGYTF. CDR3 in DNA: TGTGCCAGCAGTGCCCGGACAGGGGACAACGCTGGCTACACCTTC. The whole variable domain, filled in from reference TRBV2 and TRBJ1-2, reads EPEVTQTPSHQVTQMGQEVILRCVPISNHLYFYWYRQILGQKVEFLVSFYNNEISEKSEIFDDQFSVERPDGSNFTLKIRSTKLEDSAMYFCASSARTGDNAGYTFGSGTRLTVV.